This T cell receptor (beta chain) derives from a study of blood T cell repertoires in COVID-19. Background on the study: Material from acute and convalescent COVID-19 was sourced from the United States, Italy and Spain. PBMCs, B-cell-depleted T cells, or T cells provided the cDNA or gDNA that made up the material.

In the original processing: From reference gene primer amplification, estimates of nucleated cell counts were derived. Assay used: immunoSEQ multiplex PCR; TCRdb lists only in-frame clones, some missing. The V and J calls and the clone size are those of that table, but D and trimming were determined from the DNA. The sample lists about 100,000 clones; about 92% were seen once. This CDR3 has 16 residues. With 6 bases removed from V and 1 base from J, the gap between germline ends came to 16 bases. CDR1 and CDR2 from the germline V gene are SNHLY and FYNNEI. This clonotype was sampled from a man aged 50-60 years with active COVID-19. Sequenced input: peripheral blood. The chain is built from TRBV2 and TRBJ1-3, with D perhaps matching TRBD1 (6 bases). Written as DNA, the CDR3 is TGTGCCAGCAGCGAGAGCGACACAGGGTCTGGAAACACCATATATTTT. It codes for CASSESDTGSGNTIYF.